This T cell receptor (beta chain) was obtained from a study of somatic mutations in cytotoxic T cells in rheumatoid arthritis. This clone occurred once. Sequencing was performed with immunoSEQ multiplex PCR; in TCRdb, only in-frame clones are kept and a portion is missing. The sample contains over 15,000 clones, over 80% of which appear only once. V lost 0 bases and J 1 base, leaving 16 bases between the germline ends. The CDR3 sequence is 17 residues long. The germline V gene encodes CDR1 SGDLS and CDR2 YYNGEE. The sequenced sample consisted of CD8+ T cells sorted from blood. This TCR derives from an adult with rheumatoid arthritis. V gene TRBV9 combines with J gene TRBJ1-1; TRBD1 might be the D (5 bases). The CDR3 nucleotides are TGTGCCAGCAGCGTAGGGGGCTCTCCTAGGTCGAACACTGAAGCTTTCTTT. As protein: CASSVGGSPRSNTEAFF.